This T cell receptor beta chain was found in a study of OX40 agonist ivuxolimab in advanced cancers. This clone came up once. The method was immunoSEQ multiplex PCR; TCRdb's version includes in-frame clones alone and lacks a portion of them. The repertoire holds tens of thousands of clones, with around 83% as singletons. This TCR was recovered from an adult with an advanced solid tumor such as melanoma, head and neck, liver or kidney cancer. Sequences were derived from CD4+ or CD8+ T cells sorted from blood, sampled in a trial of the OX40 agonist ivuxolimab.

CDR3 DNA: TGTGCCAGCAGCGCACAGGGGGCGGGTTACGAGCAGTACTTC. This translates into CASSAQGAGYEQYF. This chain joins TRBV9 and TRBJ2-7, with 9 bases that match TRBD1. Looked up from germline, CDR1 is SGDLS and CDR2 is YYNGEE. The ends lost 3 bases at V and 4 bases at J; junction bases unmatched: 5. CDR3 size: 14 residues.